A single sample is the source of the 26 T cell receptor beta chains below, sequenced in a study of blood T cell repertoires in COVID-19. Some clones are missing from TCRdb's copy, which holds only in-frame ones; the method was immunoSEQ multiplex PCR. The sample comprises approximately 300,000 clones, around 90% of which are singletons, and 0.95% to 1.3% rests with the top ten. The sequencing input was peripheral blood. The receptors derive from a middle-aged woman with COVID-19, enrolled during active disease.

V and J are TRBV7-2 and TRBJ1-1; D is undetermined. The germline gives CDR1 SGHTA, CDR2 FQGNSA. The V and J ends lost 2 bases and 4 bases respectively, with 14 bases between them. This CDR3 contains 15 residues. In DNA form, the CDR3 reads TGTGCCAGCAGCTTAAGCCCGGGTTTGGGCACTGAAGCTTTCTTT. Its protein is CASSLSPGLGTEAFF. Full variable domain (rest looked up from reference TRBV7-2 and TRBJ1-1): GAGVSQSPSNKVTEKGKDVELRCDPISGHTALYWYRQSLGQGLEFLIYFQGNSAPDKSGLPSDRFSAERTGGSVSTLTIQRTQQEDSAVYLCASSLSPGLGTEAFFGQGTRLTVV.

CDR3 amino acids: CASSQDPHSLGEGNQPQHF. In DNA, the CDR3 is TGTGCCAGCAGCCAAGATCCCCACAGCTTGGGAGAGGGCAATCAGCCCCAGCATTTT. The chain links TRBV4-2 to TRBJ1-5; no clear D. Trimming removed 0 bases from V and 2 bases from J, with 20 bases in between. Germline values: CDR1 LGHNA, CDR2 YNFKEQ. The CDR3 spans 19 residues.

This clone occurred once. The rearrangement links TRBV7-3 to TRBJ2-5; 8 nucleotides align to TRBD1. The germline V gene has CDR1 SGHTA and CDR2 FQGTGA. V gave up 5 bases and J gave up 7 bases; unmatched junction bases: 15. The CDR3 is made up of 16 amino acids. As DNA, the CDR3 is TGTGCCAGCAGCCTTTCCGGGACAGGTGGAGCAGGGACCCAGTACTTC. Translated, it gives CASSLSGTGGAGTQYF.

The V gene is TRBV14, the J gene TRBJ2-1, with 10 bases aligning to TRBD2. J lost 2 bases, V lost 5 bases, and 6 bases had no gene match. The CDR3 has 16 residues. Germline V gives CDR1 SGHDN, CDR2 FVKESK. CDR3 bases: TGTGCCAGCAGCTCCCGGACTAGCGGAACCTACAATGAGCAGTTCTTC. Protein sequence: CASSSRTSGTYNEQFF.

The gene calls are TRBV7-9 and TRBJ1-2; D is unclear. V lost 6 bases and J lost 2, with 16 bases in between. There are 15 residues in the CDR3. Germline V lookup: CDR1 SEHNR, CDR2 FQNEAQ (reference sequence). The CDR3 DNA is TGTGCCAGCAGTTTAAGATTAGCAGTCAACTATGGCTACACCTTC. Protein product: CASSLRLAVNYGYTF.

The chain uses TRBV5-1 and TRBJ2-1; D unclear. This CDR3 has 13 amino acids. The germline gives CDR1 SGHRS, CDR2 YFSETQ. Deletions cut 1 base from V and 8 bases from J, with 10 bases between. The CDR3 spells CASSLSIEDEQFF. Here the CDR3 DNA reads TGCGCCAGCAGCTTGTCGATAGAGGATGAGCAGTTCTTC.

The chain is built from TRBV7-2 and TRBJ2-3, with 8 bases matching TRBD2. V lost 3 bases to trimming and J lost 1 base; unmatched junction nucleotides: 3. CDR1 is SGHTA, CDR2 FQGNSA, per germline. The CDR3 covers 15 residues. CDR3 DNA: TGTGCCAGCAGCTTGCGGCGGGGGGGCACAGATACGCAGTATTTT. This encodes CASSLRRGGTDTQYF.

The chain couples TRBV2 to TRBJ1-1, with D tentatively TRBD1 (6 bases). The germline CDR1 and CDR2 sequences are SNHLY and FYNNEI. The CDR3 contains 14 residues. Trimming removed 6 bases at V and 0 bases at J, with 11 bases between. CDR3 coding DNA: TGTGCCAGCAGGAAAGGGGGAATGAACACTGAAGCTTTCTTT. It encodes CASRKGGMNTEAFF.

The chain employs TRBV5-1 and TRBJ2-1, with 9 nucleotides matching TRBD2. Germline lookup yields CDR1 SGHRS and CDR2 YFSETQ. V lost 9 bases, J lost 2 bases, and 3 bases stayed unmatched. The CDR3 runs 13 residues. As DNA, the CDR3 is TGCGCCACCCGGACTAGCGCCTACAATGAGCAGTTCTTC. Protein sequence: CATRTSAYNEQFF.

The CDR3 sequence is CASSLAGQGGEKLFF. Here the CDR3 DNA reads TGTGCCAGCAGTTTAGCTGGACAGGGGGGAGAAAAACTGTTTTTT. The J gene is TRBJ1-4, the V gene TRBV28; 10 nucleotides agree with TRBD1. This CDR3 spans 15 amino acids. V was clipped by 2 bases and J by 8 bases; unmatched bases: 5. Germline-derived CDR1 and CDR2 are MDHEN and SYDVKM.

The chain carries TRBV6-5 and TRBJ1-2; D is unresolved. Looked up from germline, CDR1 is MNHEY and CDR2 is SVGAGI. The CDR3 length is 13 residues. The V gene lost 2 bases and the J gene lost 4 bases, with 8 bases spanning the gap. CDR3 sequence reads: CASSYPNSYGYTF. The CDR3 nucleotides read TGTGCCAGCAGTTACCCGAACAGCTATGGCTACACCTTC.

The chain is built from TRBV7-2 and TRBJ2-7; 7 bases match TRBD1. The V and J ends lost 1 base and 6 bases, in that order; junction bases with no gene match: 15. The CDR3 runs to 17 residues. From germline, CDR1 is SGHTA and CDR2 FQGNSA. CDR3 bases: TGTGCCAGCAGCTTAGGGGGACAGTTCCTGTTGCTATCCGAGCAGTACTTC. As protein: CASSLGGQFLLLSEQYF.

This clone turned up a few times. V and J are TRBV27 and TRBJ2-7, with 7 bases matching TRBD2. In germline, CDR1 is MNHEY, CDR2 SMNVEV (reference sequence). The V segment lost 5 bases and the J segment 5 bases; nucleotides outside the gene matches: 3. The CDR3 spans 12 residues. In DNA, the CDR3 is TGTGCCAGCAGTAGGGGAGGGCACGAGCAGTACTTC. It translates to CASSRGGHEQYF.

The chain uses TRBV7-2 and TRBJ2-1, with 7 nucleotides matching TRBD1. The CDR3 contains 16 residues. The germline CDR1 and CDR2 sequences are SGHTA and FQGNSA. Trimming removed 1 base from V and 5 bases from J; junction bases left unmatched: 8. DNA for the CDR3: TGTGCCAGCAGCTTAGGACGCAGGGGGTACAACAATGAGCAGTTCTTC. This gives the protein CASSLGRRGYNNEQFF.

The V gene is TRBV4-3, the J gene TRBJ1-3; 7 nucleotides agree with TRBD1. This CDR3 has 16 amino acids. After removal of 6 bases from V and 3 bases from J, the junction contained 11 bases not matched to a gene. Germline values: CDR1 LGHNA, CDR2 YSLEER. The CDR3, as DNA: TGCGCCAGCAGGGAACGGACAGGATGGTATGGAAACACCATATATTTT. Amino acid sequence: CASRERTGWYGNTIYF.

The J gene is TRBJ2-3, the V gene TRBV7-6; no reliable D call. CDR3 length: 15 residues. Trimming removed 0 bases at V and 5 bases at J, with 12 bases between. CDR1 SGHVS and CDR2 FNYEAQ come from the germline V gene. The CDR3 loop reads CASSLASLRGDTQYF. The CDR3 coding sequence is TGTGCCAGCAGCTTAGCCTCTCTCCGAGGAGATACGCAGTATTTT.

The V call is TRBV6-2 or TRBV6-3, the J call TRBJ1-1; TRBD1 matches 7 bases. This CDR3 has 13 residues. The germline V gene has CDR1 MNHEY and CDR2 SVGEGT. V lost 5 bases to trimming and J lost 4 bases; unmatched junction nucleotides: 4. This chain's CDR3 is CASSINRGTEAFF. The DNA of the CDR3 is TGTGCCAGCAGTATAAACAGGGGCACTGAAGCTTTCTTT.

The chain couples TRBV5-5 to TRBJ2-7; 7 positions match TRBD2. This CDR3 is built from 15 residues. In germline, CDR1 is SGHKS, CDR2 YYEKEE (reference sequence). V was clipped by 5 bases and J by 3 bases; unmatched bases: 11. In nucleotides, the CDR3 is TGTGCCAGCAGACCCCTTGGGAGCGGGGACTACGAGCAGTACTTC. Translation gives CASRPLGSGDYEQYF.

This chain links TRBV15 with TRBJ1-5; a possible D gene is TRBD1 (6 bases). In germline, CDR1 is LNHNV, CDR2 YYDKDF (reference sequence). The CDR3 length is 18 residues. Between the trimmed V and J ends, which lost 1 base and 0 bases, there was a span of 16 bases. This chain's CDR3 is CATSRGTAILYSNQPQHF. The CDR3 DNA reads as TGTGCCACCAGCAGAGGGACAGCGATTCTCTATAGCAATCAGCCCCAGCATTTT.

The chain uses TRBV6-5 and TRBJ2-5; TRBD1 might be the D (7 bases). The ends were cut back, 2 bases at V and 5 bases at J, with 15 bases in the middle. The length of the CDR3 is 15 residues. The V gene's germline CDR1 is MNHEY and CDR2 SVGAGI. This chain's CDR3 is CASSYEQGGWETQYF. CDR3 in DNA: TGTGCCAGCAGTTACGAGCAGGGGGGATGGGAGACCCAGTACTTC.

This rearrangement joins TRBV19 to TRBJ1-5; TRBD1 matches at 7 bases. The CDR3 covers 13 residues. Germline-derived CDR1 and CDR2 are LNHDA and SQIVND (reference sequence). Germline trimming cut 7 bases from V and 8 bases from J; bases unmatched to any gene: 8. The CDR3, as DNA: TGTGCCAGTACGACAGGGCATAGTAAGCCCCAGCATTTT. It is translated as CASTTGHSKPQHF.

The chain links TRBV19 to TRBJ1-1, with unresolved D. This CDR3 is 15 amino acids long. Trimming left V 5 bases short and J 1 base short, with 14 bases between. Per germline, CDR1 LNHDA and CDR2 SQIVND (reference sequence). The CDR3 here is CASSPLLAANTEAFF. DNA of the CDR3: TGTGCCAGTAGTCCTCTTCTGGCGGCGAACACTGAAGCTTTCTTT.

CDR3 protein: CASSLLLGEQYF. CDR3 DNA sequence: TGTGCCAGCAGTTTACTACTTGGCGAGCAGTACTTC. The chain carries TRBV27 and TRBJ2-7, with D unresolved. V was cut by 2 bases and J by 6 bases, with 8 bases left in between. CDR1 is MNHEY and CDR2 is SMNVEV in the germline V gene (reference sequence). This CDR3 is 12 amino acids long.

The gene calls are TRBV27 and TRBJ1-4; possible D gene TRBD1, 5 bases. Looked up from germline, CDR1 is MNHEY and CDR2 is SMNVEV (reference sequence). The germline V and J ends were trimmed by 4 bases and 8 bases, with 17 bases remaining between them. CDR3 size: 15 residues. The CDR3 sequence is CASSSRQRLGEKLFF. The CDR3 DNA is TGTGCCAGCAGTTCACGACAGAGGCTCGGAGAAAAACTGTTTTTT.

This clone has just a few counts. The chain joins TRBV7-9 to TRBJ1-2, with 9 bases that match TRBD1. The CDR3 consists of 16 residues. Looked up from germline, CDR1 is SEHNR and CDR2 is FQNEAQ (reference sequence). V lost 5 bases to trimming and J lost 8 bases; unmatched junction nucleotides: 15. The CDR3 region has the DNA TGTGCCAGCAGCACAAGACAGGGGGACCTAATGAAGGGCTACACCTTC. This gives the protein CASSTRQGDLMKGYTF. The whole variable domain, remainder taken from reference TRBV7-9 and TRBJ1-2, is DTGVSQNPRHKITKRGQNVTFRCDPISEHNRLYWYRQTLGQGPEFLTYFQNEAQLEKSRLLSDRFSAERPKGSFSTLEIQRTEQGDSAMYLCASSTRQGDLMKGYTFGSGTRLTVV.

The chain uses TRBV5-5 and TRBJ2-1; TRBD2 aligns across 10 bases. Germline V lookup: CDR1 SGHKS, CDR2 YYEKEE (reference sequence). V dropped 4 bases and J dropped 8; count of bases not matched to a gene: 9. The CDR3 spans 15 residues. CDR3: CASSPGLAANHEQFF. The DNA of the CDR3 is TGTGCCAGCAGCCCAGGACTAGCGGCCAACCATGAGCAGTTCTTC. Combining the CDR3 with reference TRBV5-5 and TRBJ2-1 gives the whole variable domain DAGVTQSPTHLIKTRGQQVTLRCSPISGHKSVSWYQQVLGQGPQFIFQYYEKEERGRGNFPDRFSARQFPNYSSELNVNALLLGDSALYLCASSPGLAANHEQFFGPGTRLTVL.